The present entry profiles one T cell receptor beta chain with its context. What it recognizes is unknown. This could be a read error, since a much larger clone is one nucleotide away. This CDR3 comprises 14 residues. The V gene's germline CDR1 is SNHLY and CDR2 FYNNEI. The trim removed 6 bases at V and 7 bases at J, leaving 5 bases unmatched. These data come from a study of Graves' ophthalmopathy and Graves' hyperthyroidism. At the level of the study: Stable hyperthyroidism referred to disease that showed no ophthalmopathy within 18 months of follow-up. General study points: Also, most clonotypes expanded in the thyroid above 0.001 frequency appeared in blood.

Amplified material comprised TCR beta CDR3 regions derived from RNA transcripts. An opening RT-PCR round employed HTBI primers and preceded a second-round multiplex PCR. A single record per CDR3 protein comes from TCRdb applying MiXCR to the multiplex PCR reads. The data show more than 1,000,000 distinct CDR3 sequences, with 35% to 40% seen just once and 11% held by the top ten. Each hyperthyroidism patient was newly diagnosed, with under 2 months' duration, and aged 18 to 65. Diagnosis used clinical symptoms, serum thyroxine, TRAb, thyroid ultrasound and orbital computed tomography. This receptor was taken from an adult man with Graves' hyperthyroidism. The rearrangement joins TRBV2 to TRBJ2-2, with TRBD2 identical over 10 bases. The sequencing sample was made of peripheral blood or thyroid tissue (not recorded which). In DNA, the CDR3 is TGTGCCAGCAGCGAGCGGGAGGGAAGCGGGGAGCTGTTTTTT. Its translation is CASSEREGSGELFF.